The 18 T cell receptor beta chains in this list originate from one sample, sequenced in a study of CD8+CD57+ T cells in acquired aplastic anemia. The template used for profiling TCR beta VDJ and CDR3 was genomic DNA. TCRdb itself ran the reads through MiXCR, one entry per CDR3 protein. The profile shows about 70,000 distinct CDR3 sequences, roughly 50% of them singletons. The sequencing sample was made of sorted CD4+, CD8+, or CD8+CD57+ T cells (not recorded which) from PBMCs. These receptors all stem from a human donor in good health, serving as a control.

This clonotype occurred many times. This chain joins TRBV2 and TRBJ2-4, with unresolved D. The germline CDR1 and CDR2 sequences are SNHLY and FYNNEI. The V end lost 6 bases, the J end lost 1 base, and 7 bases lay between the germline ends. This CDR3 spans 13 amino acids. This CDR3 is CASRGGAKNIQYF. The CDR3 bases are TGTGCCAGCAGGGGTGGGGCCAAAAACATTCAGTACTTC.

To note about this clonotype: Because it lacks the conserved phenylalanine or tryptophan at the end, this CDR3 is likely a read error. This CDR3 reads CASSPTTGARGYTL. The DNA of the CDR3 is TGTGCCAGCAGCCCAACGACAGGGGCTAGGGGCTACACCCTC. This rearrangement joins TRBV7-9 to TRBJ1-2, with 8 bases matching TRBD1. Per the germline V gene, CDR1 is SEHNR and CDR2 is FQNEAQ (reference sequence). Trimming at V came to 5 bases and at J to 8 bases, leaving 10 bases not matched to a gene. This CDR3 contains 14 residues.

As regards this clonotype: No conserved phenylalanine or tryptophan ends this CDR3, so it is likely a read error. This chain uses TRBV7-9 with TRBJ1-6; perhaps TRBD1 as D (6 bases). Trimming stripped 3 bases from V and 14 bases from J, with 17 bases between. This CDR3 is built from 14 residues. Germline loops: CDR1 SEHNR, CDR2 FQNEAQ (reference sequence). The CDR3 region has the DNA TGTGCCAGCAGCTTTGAGGGGGTCCCTTCTACCCTCCACATT. Protein sequence: CASSFEGVPSTLHI.

V gene TRBV20-1 combines with J gene TRBJ2-5; the D gene is possibly TRBD2 (7 bases). This CDR3 comprises 16 residues. In germline, CDR1 is DFQATT, CDR2 SNEGSKA (reference sequence). V shed 6 bases and J shed 2 bases, with 22 bases lying between them. CDR3 sequence reads: CSANNAGARPQETQYF. Written as DNA, the CDR3 is TGCAGTGCGAACAACGCGGGGGCCCGGCCACAAGAGACCCAGTACTTC.

This clonotype has at least ten counts. The rearrangement uses TRBV4-1 and TRBJ1-2; D gene unclear. The CDR3 has 13 residues. Deletions cut 7 bases from V and 6 bases from J, with 15 bases between. Germline V CDR1 and CDR2: MGHRA, YSYEKL. The CDR3 region has the DNA TGCGCCAGCACCGCCTTTGGGCCCAATGGCTACACCTTC. It yields the protein CASTAFGPNGYTF.

The chain uses TRBV24-1 and TRBJ1-2; 7 bases line up with TRBD1. Germline trimming cut 4 bases from V and 4 bases from J; bases unmatched to any gene: 5. Germline CDR1 reads KGHDR; CDR2 reads SFDVKD. The CDR3 runs 14 residues. CDR3 residues: CATSEGDRVYGYTF. The CDR3 DNA is TGTGCCACCAGTGAGGGGGACAGAGTCTATGGCTACACCTTC.

This clonotype appeared a single time. J is TRBJ2-7 and V is TRBV15, with TRBD2 identical over 7 bases. J was trimmed by 0 bases and V by 1 base; bases with no gene match: 0. The CDR3 contains 14 residues. Germline CDR1 is LNHNV and CDR2 is YYDKDF (reference sequence). The CDR3, as DNA: TGTGCCACCAGCAGAGCGGGGGGCTCCTACGAGCAGTACTTC. The encoded protein is CATSRAGGSYEQYF. Using reference TRBV15 and TRBJ2-7 for the parts outside the CDR3, the full variable domain is DAMVIQNPRYQVTQFGKPVTLSCSQTLNHNVMYWYQQKSSQAPKLLFHYYDKDFNNEADTPDNFQSRRPNTSFCFLDIRSPGLGDTAMYLCATSRAGGSYEQYFGPGTRLTVT.

With regard to this clonotype: The conserved phenylalanine or tryptophan is not found at the CDR3 terminus, so this likely reflects a read error. The CDR3: CASSPGPGPQHS. The CDR3 DNA is TGTGCCAGCAGCCCTGGACCCGGCCCCCAGCATTCT. The chain links TRBV7-9 to TRBJ1-5; no clear D gene. This CDR3 contains 12 residues. V was trimmed by 5 bases and J by 10 bases, leaving 12 bases between them. The germline CDR1 and CDR2 sequences are SEHNR and FQNEAQ (reference sequence).

This clonotype counts as medium-sized. V usage is TRBV10-3 and J usage is TRBJ1-3; D is perhaps TRBD1 (6 bases). Between the trimmed V and J ends, which lost 2 bases and 4 bases, there was a span of 15 bases. The CDR3 consists of 16 residues. Germline V gives CDR1 ENHRY, CDR2 SYGVKD. The CDR3: CAISETRDMEGNTIYF. The CDR3 region has the DNA TGTGCCATCAGTGAGACGCGGGACATGGAGGGAAACACCATATATTTT.

V usage is TRBV10-3 and J usage is TRBJ2-7, with D possibly TRBD1 on 5 matching bases. CDR3 length equals 13 residues. Trimming pared 6 bases from V and 4 bases from J, leaving 13 bases between. In germline, CDR1 is ENHRY, CDR2 SYGVKD. CDR3 protein: CAISTTQDYEQYF. In nucleotides, the CDR3 is TGTGCCATCAGCACGACACAGGATTACGAGCAGTACTTC.

The J gene is TRBJ1-2, the V gene TRBV20-1; D not certain. The germline V gene has CDR1 DFQATT and CDR2 SNEGSKA (reference sequence). The V end was cut by 2 bases, the J end by 3 bases, with 19 bases between. The CDR3 contains 16 residues. The CDR3 DNA sequence: TGCAGTGCTAGACCCACCTTACAGTTCTTCGACTATGGCTACACCTTC. Residues: CSARPTLQFFDYGYTF.

This clonotype has a handful of counts. The chain employs TRBV27 and TRBJ1-1; TRBD1 is a possible D gene (5 bases). Looked up from germline, CDR1 is MNHEY and CDR2 is SMNVEV (reference sequence). V was trimmed by 6 bases and J by 4 bases, leaving 15 bases between them. The CDR3 sequence is 14 residues long. Here the CDR3 reads CASREAGGSTEAFF. CDR3 coding DNA: TGTGCCAGCAGAGAGGCGGGGGGAAGCACTGAAGCTTTCTTT.

This sequence joins TRBV10-3 and TRBJ2-7; D is unresolved. V lost 2 bases and J lost 1, with 9 bases in between. Germline assignment: CDR1 ENHRY and CDR2 SYGVKD. The CDR3 runs to 14 residues. CDR3 sequence reads: CAISEVTRSYEQYF. The CDR3 bases are TGTGCCATCAGTGAGGTTACCAGGTCCTACGAGCAGTACTTC.

The chain uses TRBV10-3 and TRBJ2-6, with D perhaps matching TRBD2 (6 bases). There are 15 residues in the CDR3. Germline lookup yields CDR1 ENHRY and CDR2 SYGVKD. V was shortened by 9 bases and J by 4 bases, with 16 bases between the two germline ends. CDR3 protein: CAIGTGKPGANVLTF. The CDR3 DNA follows: TGTGCCATTGGGACTGGAAAACCCGGGGCCAACGTCCTGACTTTC.

This chain connects TRBV2 to TRBJ1-1, with D hard to call. Between the trimmed V and J ends, which lost 7 bases and 6 bases, there was a span of 9 bases. This CDR3 spans 11 amino acids. The germline V gene has CDR1 SNHLY and CDR2 FYNNEI. For the CDR3, the DNA is TGTGCCAGCAAGGGTATGGCTGAAGCTTTCTTT. This codes for CASKGMAEAFF.

This clonotype was seen ten or more times. The J gene is TRBJ2-5, the V gene TRBV12-3 or TRBV12-4, with 10 bases fitting TRBD2. The V segment lost 3 bases and the J segment 5 bases; nucleotides outside the gene matches: 6. There are 15 residues in the CDR3. The DNA of the CDR3 is TGTGCCAGCAGTTTTAGCGGGGGGTCGTGGGAGACCCAGTACTTC. Protein product: CASSFSGGSWETQYF.

This clonotype was detected many times. The chain has TRBV12-3 or TRBV12-4 and TRBJ1-2, with D uncertain. V lost 1 base to trimming and J lost 4 bases, with 7 bases between them. This CDR3 is built from 13 residues. The CDR3 protein is CASSLERAYGYTF. The CDR3 coding sequence is TGTGCCAGCAGTTTAGAAAGGGCCTATGGCTACACCTTC.

The rearrangement links TRBV11-1 to TRBJ2-7, with TRBD1 matching over 9 bases. Unmatched junction bases numbered 8, after V lost 3 bases and J lost 2 bases. The CDR3 loop spans 16 amino acids. CDR1 SGHAT and CDR2 FQDESV come from the germline V gene (reference sequence). CDR3 region: CASSFTLGDRAYEQYF. The CDR3 DNA reads as TGTGCCAGCAGCTTTACTCTTGGGGACAGGGCCTACGAGCAGTACTTC.